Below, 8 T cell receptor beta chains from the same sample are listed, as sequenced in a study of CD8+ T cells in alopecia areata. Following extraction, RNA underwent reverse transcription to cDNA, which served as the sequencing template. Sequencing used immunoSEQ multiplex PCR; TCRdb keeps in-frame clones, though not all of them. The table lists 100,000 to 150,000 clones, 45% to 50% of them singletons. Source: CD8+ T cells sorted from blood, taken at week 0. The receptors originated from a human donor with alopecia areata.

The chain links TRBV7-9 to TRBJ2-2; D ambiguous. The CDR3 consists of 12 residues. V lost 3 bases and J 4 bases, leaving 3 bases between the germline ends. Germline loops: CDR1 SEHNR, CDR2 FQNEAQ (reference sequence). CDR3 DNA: TGTGCCAGCAGCTTTTTCACCGGGGAGCTGTTTTTT. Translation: CASSFFTGELFF.

DNA for the CDR3: TGTGCCTGGAGGATTACCCGGGACAGGGAAAGGTTACCCTACGAGCAGTACTTC. The encoded protein is CAWRITRDRERLPYEQYF. The chain recombines TRBV30 with TRBJ2-7; 9 bases map to TRBD1. There are 18 residues in the CDR3. Germline assignment: CDR1 GTSNPN and CDR2 SVGIG (reference sequence). Losses at the gene ends were 3 bases for V and 2 bases for J; bases not matched to a gene: 17. Full variable domain (missing parts from reference TRBV30 and TRBJ2-7): SQTIHQWPATLVQPVGSPLSLECTVEGTSNPNLYWYRQAAGRGLQLLFYSVGIGQISSEVPQNLSASRPQDRQFILSSKKLLLSDSGFYLCAWRITRDRERLPYEQYFGPGTRLTVT.

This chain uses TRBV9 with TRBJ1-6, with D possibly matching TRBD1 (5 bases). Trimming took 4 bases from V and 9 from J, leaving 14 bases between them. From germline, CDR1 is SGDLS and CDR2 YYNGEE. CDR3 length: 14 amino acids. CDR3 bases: TGTGCCAGCAGCCTCAGCGGGGCGGGTTCACCCCTCCACTTT. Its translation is CASSLSGAGSPLHF.

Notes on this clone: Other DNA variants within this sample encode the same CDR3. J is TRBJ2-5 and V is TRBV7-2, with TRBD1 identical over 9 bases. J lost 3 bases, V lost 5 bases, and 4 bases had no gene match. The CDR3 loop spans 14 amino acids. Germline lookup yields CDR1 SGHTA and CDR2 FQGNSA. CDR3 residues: CASSPGTGKETQYF. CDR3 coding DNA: TGTGCCAGCAGCCCAGGGACAGGGAAAGAGACCCAGTACTTC.

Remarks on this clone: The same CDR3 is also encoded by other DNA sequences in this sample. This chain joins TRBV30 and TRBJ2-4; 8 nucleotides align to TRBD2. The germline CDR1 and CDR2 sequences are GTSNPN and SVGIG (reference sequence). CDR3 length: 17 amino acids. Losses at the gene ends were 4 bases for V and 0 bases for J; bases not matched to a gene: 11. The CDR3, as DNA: TGTGCCTGGATTACTCGGGGGGGTTCGGTAGCCAAAAACATTCAGTACTTC. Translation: CAWITRGGSVAKNIQYF.

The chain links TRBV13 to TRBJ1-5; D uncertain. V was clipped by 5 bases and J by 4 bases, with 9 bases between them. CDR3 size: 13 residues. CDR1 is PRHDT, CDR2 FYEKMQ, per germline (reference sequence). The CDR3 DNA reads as TGTGCCAGCAGCCCTGGTATTAATCAGCCCCAGCATTTT. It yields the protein CASSPGINQPQHF. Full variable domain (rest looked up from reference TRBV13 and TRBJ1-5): AAGVIQSPRHLIKEKRETATLKCYPIPRHDTVYWYQQGPGQDPQFLISFYEKMQSDKGSIPDRFSAQQFSDYHSELNMSSLELGDSALYFCASSPGINQPQHFGDGTRLSIL.

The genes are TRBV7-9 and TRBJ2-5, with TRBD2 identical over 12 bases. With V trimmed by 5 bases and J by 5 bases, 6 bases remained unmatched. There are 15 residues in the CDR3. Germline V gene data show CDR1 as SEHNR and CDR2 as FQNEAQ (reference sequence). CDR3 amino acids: CASSITSGGRETQYF. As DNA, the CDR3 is TGTGCCAGCAGCATCACTAGCGGGGGGCGTGAGACCCAGTACTTC.

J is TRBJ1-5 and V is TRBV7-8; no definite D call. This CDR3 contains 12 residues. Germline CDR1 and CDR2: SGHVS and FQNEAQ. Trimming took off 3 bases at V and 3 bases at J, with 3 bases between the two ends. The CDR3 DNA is TGTGCCAGCAGCTTGATCAATCAGCCCCAGCATTTT. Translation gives CASSLINQPQHF.